The rows below give T cell receptor beta chains drawn from one sample of a study of T cell changes during pregnancy in multiple sclerosis. The assay was immunoSEQ multiplex PCR, and TCRdb's table has in-frame clones only and misses some. The sample has nearly 110,000 clones; more than 80% are singletons. The source material was peripheral blood, sampled before pregnancy. The receptors stem from a female donor with multiple sclerosis, enrolled in a pregnancy study. The CDR3 runs from the conserved cysteine through the conserved F or W. The order of the fields is V gene, J gene, CDR3 protein.

>TRBV2|TRBJ2-7
CASTGFGDPLYEQYF
>TRBV19|TRBJ1-1
CASTPRGPGGSENTEAFF
>TRBV6-5|TRBJ2-7
CASSTPPYEQYF
>TRBV15|TRBJ1-2
CATSRDTGEASGYTF
>TRBV21-1|TRBJ2-5
CAPEGGDYQETQYF
>TRBV19|TRBJ1-1
CASTKTTRNTEAFF
>TRBV5-1|TRBJ2-7
CASSLSGKKDYEQYF
>TRBV7-6|TRBJ2-1
CASSLARGGSEQFF
>TRBV11-2|TRBJ1-2
CASSLANRNYGYTF
>TRBV5-6|TRBJ2-3
CASSLEAGPPDTQYF
>TRBV6-6|TRBJ2-1
CASSYFRGTRSDEQFF
>TRBV9|TRBJ2-7
CASAPGQGYEQYF
>TRBV7-9|TRBJ2-3
CASSRAGVTDTQYF
>TRBV5-5|TRBJ2-7
CASSSSGHFLSYEQYF
>TRBV19|TRBJ1-1
CASSITTGPTEAFF
>TRBV19|TRBJ2-1
CASSSSGTRSWEQFF
>TRBV11-2|TRBJ1-2
CASSTNRREGGYTF
>TRBV7-9|TRBJ2-1
CASSLELAGGPDEQFF
>TRBV28|TRBJ2-3
CAGWGGTGGPDTQYF
>TRBV30|TRBJ2-2
CAWSSRAAGELFF
>TRBV6-6|TRBJ1-5
CASSSADRGGNQPQHF
>TRBV19|TRBJ2-7
CASSIGYDSGEQYF
>TRBV7-9|TRBJ1-2
CASSSLRTGISGYTF
>TRBV6-1|TRBJ1-4
CASSEHSPNEKLFF
>TRBV28|TRBJ2-5
CASSSRVRDTEETQYF
>TRBV27|TRBJ1-4
CASSVQGALGTNEKLFF
>TRBV7-9|TRBJ2-1
CASSLTTSSHEQFF
>TRBV28|TRBJ2-1
CASSSSSYNEQFF
>TRBV10-3|TRBJ2-1
CAISSGTSGGDNEQFF
>TRBV5-1|TRBJ2-1
CASSLTLANNEQFF
>TRBV6-5|TRBJ1-2
CASSYRRGANYGYTF
>TRBV29-1|TRBJ1-1
CSVVPGDTEAFF
>TRBV29-1|TRBJ2-5
CSVKAGGRHKETQYF
>TRBV6-6|TRBJ1-1
CASSYQGLGTEAFF
>TRBV19|TRBJ1-5
CASSRTGTGGSSNQPQHF
>TRBV19|TRBJ2-5
CATSGDRETQYF
>TRBV6-5|TRBJ2-3
CASRIFARTDTQYF
>TRBV23-1|TRBJ1-5
CASSQLDGRTVGGNQPQHF
>TRBV6-5|TRBJ2-7
CASRRERGIIEQYF
>TRBV4-3|TRBJ1-1
CASSLRENTEAFF
>TRBV7-9|TRBJ1-3
CASSLGTSTIYF
>TRBV19|TRBJ2-7
CASSAGTGTISYEQYF
>TRBV30|TRBJ1-1
CAWSVSANTEAFF
>TRBV7-2|TRBJ2-7
CASSLANGYEQYF
>TRBV9|TRBJ2-5
CASSAGTGTRETQYF
>TRBV19|TRBJ2-2
CASSRLAGGNTGELFF
>TRBV6-1|TRBJ1-1
CASSEPTEAFF
>TRBV4-3|TRBJ1-1
CASTQGPGQGEAFF
>TRBV9|TRBJ2-1
CASSVVQGMTGGGGEQFF